The T cell receptor beta chain under discussion was sequenced for a study of PD-1 blockade in classical Hodgkin lymphoma. In the study overall: Treatment was intravenous nivolumab, 3 mg/kg every 2 weeks, until progression. Study findings and constraints: At C4D1, TCR diversity had climbed significantly for CD4+ cells, though not for CD8+ cells. When nivolumab was started under 1 year after ASCT, patients were excluded.

The CDR3 has 16 residues. Germline V gives CDR1 SGHKS, CDR2 YYEKEE (reference sequence). After removal of 2 bases from V and 2 bases from J, the junction contained 7 bases not matched to a gene. Worth noting for this clone: The antigen is undetermined.

Each patient experienced a relapse that followed autologous stem cell transplantation, and brentuximab vedotin exposure varied. Thawed PBMCs underwent magnetic negative selection to obtain purified CD8+ T cells. Complete response, partial response or progressive disease made up the best responses. The assay was immunoSEQ multiplex PCR, and TCRdb's table has in-frame clones only and misses some. This table holds about 7,800 clones, 70% to 90% found once. This chain uses TRBV5-5 with TRBJ2-7, with 10 bases that match TRBD1. The sequenced sample was CD8+ T cells from blood, obtained at baseline. The sequence came from a human donor with classical Hodgkin lymphoma. The CDR3 sequence: CASSFRAGTGAYEQYF. The CDR3 DNA follows: TGTGCCAGCAGCTTTAGGGCCGGGACAGGGGCCTACGAGCAGTACTTC. Combining the CDR3 with reference TRBV5-5 and TRBJ2-7 gives the whole variable domain DAGVTQSPTHLIKTRGQQVTLRCSPISGHKSVSWYQQVLGQGPQFIFQYYEKEERGRGNFPDRFSARQFPNYSSELNVNALLLGDSALYLCASSFRAGTGAYEQYFGPGTRLTVT.